This is a list of T cell receptor beta chains from one sample in a study of T cells in Graves' hyperthyroidism and ophthalmopathy. One entry per CDR3 protein results from TCRdb running MiXCR on the multiplex PCR reads. The sample has some 740,000 distinct CDR3 sequences, around 13% seen once. Sequencing was done on a sample of blood. The source is a woman younger than 30 with Graves' hyperthyroidism. CDR3s include the opening cysteine and the closing phenylalanine or tryptophan. A row's size may be missing; if present it is once, few, many or a size class.

TRBV6-1	many	CASVSSGSKGEQFF
TRBV30	many	CAWSTTPLRTRYTF
TRBV6-1	many	CASTRAGYTEAFF
TRBV9	many	CASSVVGQGYEQYF
TRBV27	-	CASSHTGSGANVLTF
TRBV4-1	-	CASSHGQGGIEQYF
TRBV10-3	few	CAISEQPSPGELFF
TRBV24-1	many	CATSDLGFGGLAGGKNIQYF
TRBV30	few	CAWTALLAGGPGEQFF
TRBV7-9	-	CASTPAGAPYNEQFF
TRBV12-3/TRBV12-4	-	CASSAGQGVRAKNIQYF
TRBV7-9	many	CASSLASRFTDTQYF
TRBV27	many	CASSEGLTPSDSYEQYF
TRBV20-1	many	CSAREMGLPNTEAFF
TRBV28	once	CASSFYICSARPLARSSYNEQFF
TRBV12-3/TRBV12-4	few	CASSLNRARGYTF